This section outlines one T cell receptor beta chain sequence together with its context. Its antigen is not identified. MiXCR was run by TCRdb on the reads, yielding one entry per CDR3 protein. The repertoire holds about 740,000 distinct CDR3 sequences, less than 40% seen once, with under 3.5% in the top ten. The CDR3 runs 15 residues. Germline CDR1 and CDR2: SGHAT and FQNNGV. The ends were cut back, 6 bases at V and 4 bases at J, with 19 bases in the middle. This specimen belongs to a study of T cell repertoires in cytomegalovirus infection. Overall study: Public TCR beta signatures marked donors with CMV infection and the matching HLA.

Whole-study results and caveats: Dominating the ex vivo response were HLA-C-restricted CMV-specific TCR beta clonotypes.

This receptor was obtained from a human donor in good health (CMV status not recorded). Some clones in this sample may be carry-over from other donors' samples. Sequencing was performed on PBMCs. The chain carries TRBV11-2 and TRBJ2-7; TRBD1 is a possible D gene (5 bases). The CDR3 DNA follows: TGTGCCAGCAGTGAACTGTTGGGGCCCTTATACGAGCAGTACTTC. Amino acids: CASSELLGPLYEQYF.